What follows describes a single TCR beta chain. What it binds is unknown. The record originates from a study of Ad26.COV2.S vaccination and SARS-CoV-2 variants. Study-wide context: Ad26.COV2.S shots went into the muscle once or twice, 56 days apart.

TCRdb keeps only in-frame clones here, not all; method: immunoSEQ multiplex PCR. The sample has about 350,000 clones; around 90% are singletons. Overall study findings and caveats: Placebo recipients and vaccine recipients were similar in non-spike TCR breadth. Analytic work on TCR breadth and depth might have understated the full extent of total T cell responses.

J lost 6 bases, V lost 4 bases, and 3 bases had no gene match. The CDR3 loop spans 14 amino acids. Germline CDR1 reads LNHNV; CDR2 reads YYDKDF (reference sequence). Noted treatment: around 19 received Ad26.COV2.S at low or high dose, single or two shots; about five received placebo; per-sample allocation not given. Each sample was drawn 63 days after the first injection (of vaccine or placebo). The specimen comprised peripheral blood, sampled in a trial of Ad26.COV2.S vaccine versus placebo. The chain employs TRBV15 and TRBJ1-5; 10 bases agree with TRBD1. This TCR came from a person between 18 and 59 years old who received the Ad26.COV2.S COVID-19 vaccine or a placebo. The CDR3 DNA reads TGTGCCACCAGCATCGGGACAGGGGTTCAGCCCCAGCATTTT. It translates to CATSIGTGVQPQHF.